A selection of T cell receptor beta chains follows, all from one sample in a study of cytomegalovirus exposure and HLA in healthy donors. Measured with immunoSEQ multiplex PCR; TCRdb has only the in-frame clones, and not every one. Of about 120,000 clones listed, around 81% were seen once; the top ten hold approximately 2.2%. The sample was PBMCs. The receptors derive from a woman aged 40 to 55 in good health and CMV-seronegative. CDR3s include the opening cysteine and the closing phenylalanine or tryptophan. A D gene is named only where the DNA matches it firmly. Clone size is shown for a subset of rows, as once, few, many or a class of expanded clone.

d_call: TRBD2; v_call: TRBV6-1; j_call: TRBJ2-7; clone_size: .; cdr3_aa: CASSEPSSGSPYEQYF; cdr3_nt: TGTGCCAGCAGTGAACCGTCTAGCGGGAGCCCATACGAGCAGTACTTC
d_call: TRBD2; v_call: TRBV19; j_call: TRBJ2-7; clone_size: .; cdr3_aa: CASSTRTSGRYEQYF; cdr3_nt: TGTGCCAGTAGTACCCGAACTAGCGGGAGGTACGAGCAGTACTTC
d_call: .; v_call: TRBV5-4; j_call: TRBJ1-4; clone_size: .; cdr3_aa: CASSLDGTNEKLFF; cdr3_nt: TGTGCCAGCAGCTTGGACGGGACTAATGAAAAACTGTTTTTT
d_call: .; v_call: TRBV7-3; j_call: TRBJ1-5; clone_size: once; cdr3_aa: CASSPTGGKFNQPQHF; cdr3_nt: TGTGCCAGCAGCCCAACGGGGGGGAAGTTCAATCAGCCCCAGCATTTT
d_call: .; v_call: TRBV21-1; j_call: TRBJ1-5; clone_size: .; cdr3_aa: CASSKGGDSPPQHF; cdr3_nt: TGTGCCAGCAGCAAAGGAGGGGACAGTCCCCCCCAGCATTTT
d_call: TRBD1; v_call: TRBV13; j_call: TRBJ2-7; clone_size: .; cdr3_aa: CASSLITTGQNYEQYF; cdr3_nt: TGTGCCAGCAGCTTAATCACCACGGGACAGAACTACGAGCAGTACTTC
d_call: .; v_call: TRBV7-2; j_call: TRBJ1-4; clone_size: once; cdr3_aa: CASSPGRGLFF; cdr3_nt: TGTGCCAGCAGCCCCGGCAGAGGTCTGTTTTTT
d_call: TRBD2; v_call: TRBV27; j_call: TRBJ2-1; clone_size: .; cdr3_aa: CASSSPSGSYNEQFF; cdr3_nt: TGTGCCAGCAGTTCCCCTAGCGGGAGTTACAATGAGCAGTTCTTC
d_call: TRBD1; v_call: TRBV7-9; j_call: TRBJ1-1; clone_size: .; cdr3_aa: CSSSLAQGANTEAFF; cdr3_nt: TGTTCCAGCAGCTTAGCCCAGGGGGCGAACACTGAAGCTTTCTTT
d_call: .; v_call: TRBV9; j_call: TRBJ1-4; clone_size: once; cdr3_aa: CASSVASGATNEKLFF; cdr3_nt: TGTGCCAGCAGCGTAGCTTCGGGTGCAACTAATGAAAAACTGTTTTTT
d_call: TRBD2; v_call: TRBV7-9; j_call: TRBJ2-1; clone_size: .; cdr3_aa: CASNILTSGGGNEQFF; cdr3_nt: TGTGCCAGCAACATTTTGACTAGCGGAGGAGGCAATGAGCAGTTCTTC
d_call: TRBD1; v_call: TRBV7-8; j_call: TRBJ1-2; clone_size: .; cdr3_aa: CASSPRDRGWGGYTF; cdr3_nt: TGTGCCAGCAGCCCCCGGGACAGGGGATGGGGTGGCTACACCTTC
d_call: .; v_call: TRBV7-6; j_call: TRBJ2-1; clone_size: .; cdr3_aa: CASSLYRDSARFF; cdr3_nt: TGTGCCAGCAGCTTATACCGGGACTCCGCTAGGTTCTTC
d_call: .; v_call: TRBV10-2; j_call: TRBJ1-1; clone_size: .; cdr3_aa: CASSEQGKGTEAFF; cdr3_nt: TGCGCCAGCAGTGAACAGGGTAAGGGCACTGAAGCTTTCTTT
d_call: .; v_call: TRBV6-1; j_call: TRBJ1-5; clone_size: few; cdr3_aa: CASKGPGNSNQPQHF; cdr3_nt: TGTGCCAGCAAGGGCCCAGGGAATAGCAATCAGCCCCAGCATTTT
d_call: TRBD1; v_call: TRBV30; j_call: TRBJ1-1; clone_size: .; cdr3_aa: CAWSPGGWYTEAFF; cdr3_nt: TGTGCCTGGAGCCCAGGGGGATGGTACACTGAAGCTTTCTTT
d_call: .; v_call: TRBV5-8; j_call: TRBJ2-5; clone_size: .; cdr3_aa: CASSLGWAEYQETQYF; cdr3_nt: TGTGCCAGCAGCTTGGGATGGGCAGAATACCAAGAGACCCAGTACTTC
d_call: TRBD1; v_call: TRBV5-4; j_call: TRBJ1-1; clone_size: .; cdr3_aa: CASSPTGGHNTEAFF; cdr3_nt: TGTGCCAGCAGCCCAACAGGGGGCCATAACACTGAAGCTTTCTTT
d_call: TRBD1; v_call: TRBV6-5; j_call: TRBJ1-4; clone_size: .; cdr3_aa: CASSTPGTGLAKLFF; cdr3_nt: TGTGCCAGCAGTACCCCCGGGACAGGGTTGGCAAAACTGTTTTTT
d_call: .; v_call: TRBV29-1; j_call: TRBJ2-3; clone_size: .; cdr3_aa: CSVDEGADTQYF; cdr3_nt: TGCAGCGTTGACGAGGGGGCAGATACGCAGTATTTT
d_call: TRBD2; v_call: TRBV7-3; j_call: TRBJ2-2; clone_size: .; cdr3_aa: CASSSSGRRGGRSGELFF; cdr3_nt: TGTGCCAGCAGCTCCTCGGGACGGCGGGGGGGCCGCTCCGGGGAGCTGTTTTTT
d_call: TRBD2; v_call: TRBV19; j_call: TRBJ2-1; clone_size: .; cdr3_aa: CASSTRRLAGGRSNEQFF; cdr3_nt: TGTGCCAGTAGTACGCGGAGACTAGCGGGGGGGCGTTCCAATGAGCAGTTCTTC
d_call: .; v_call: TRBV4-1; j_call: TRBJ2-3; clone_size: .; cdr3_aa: CASSRQEPDTQYF; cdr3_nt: TGCGCCAGCAGCCGACAGGAACCGGATACGCAGTATTTT
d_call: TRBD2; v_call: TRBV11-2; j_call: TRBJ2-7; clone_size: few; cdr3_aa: CASSLGLAGVNEQYF; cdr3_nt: TGTGCCAGCAGCTTGGGGCTAGCGGGAGTTAACGAGCAGTACTTC
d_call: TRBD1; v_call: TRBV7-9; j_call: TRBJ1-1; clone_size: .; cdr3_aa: CSSRQDRENTEAFF; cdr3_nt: TGTTCCAGCAGACAAGACAGGGAGAACACTGAAGCTTTCTTT
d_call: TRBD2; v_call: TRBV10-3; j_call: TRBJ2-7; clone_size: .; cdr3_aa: CATMKREDHYEQYF; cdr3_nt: TGTGCCACCATGAAGCGGGAGGATCACTACGAGCAGTACTTC
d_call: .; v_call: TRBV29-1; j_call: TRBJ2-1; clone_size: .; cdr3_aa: CSVPEWGELSNEQFF; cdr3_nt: TGCAGCGTGCCGGAATGGGGGGAGCTTTCCAATGAGCAGTTCTTC
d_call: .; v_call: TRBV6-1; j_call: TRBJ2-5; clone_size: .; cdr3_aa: CASLPSGRQEQYF; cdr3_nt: TGTGCCAGCCTCCCCAGCGGAAGGCAAGAGCAGTACTTC
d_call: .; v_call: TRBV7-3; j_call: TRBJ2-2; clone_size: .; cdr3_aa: CASSFRGMNTGELFF; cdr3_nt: TGTGCCAGCAGCTTTCGCGGCATGAACACCGGGGAGCTGTTTTTT
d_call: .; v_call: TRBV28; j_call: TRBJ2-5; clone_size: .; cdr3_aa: CASSQDRGGQETQYF; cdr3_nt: TGTGCCAGCAGCCAGGACAGAGGGGGACAAGAGACCCAGTACTTC
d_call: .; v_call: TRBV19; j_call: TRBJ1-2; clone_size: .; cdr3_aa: CASSKANYGCTF; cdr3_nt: TGTGCCAGTAGTAAGGCCAACTATGGCTGCACCTTC
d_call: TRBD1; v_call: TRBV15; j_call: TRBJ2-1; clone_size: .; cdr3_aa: CATSTWDRVNEQFF; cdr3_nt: TGTGCCACCAGCACATGGGACAGAGTTAATGAGCAGTTCTTC
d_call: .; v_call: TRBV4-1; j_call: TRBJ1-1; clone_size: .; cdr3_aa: CASSQDISGATEAFF; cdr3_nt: TGCGCCAGCAGCCAAGATATATCTGGGGCCACTGAAGCTTTCTTT
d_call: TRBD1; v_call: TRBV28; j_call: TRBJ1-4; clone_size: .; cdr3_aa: CASSSAGTANEKLFF; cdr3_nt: TGTGCCAGCAGTTCCGCCGGGACAGCTAATGAAAAACTGTTTTTT
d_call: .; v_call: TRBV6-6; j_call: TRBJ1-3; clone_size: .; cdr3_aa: CASSYLVNLSGNTIYF; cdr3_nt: TGTGCCAGCAGTTACCTAGTTAACCTCTCTGGAAACACCATATATTTT
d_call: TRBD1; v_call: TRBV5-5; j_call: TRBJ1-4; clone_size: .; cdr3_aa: CASSYYGQDRKLFF; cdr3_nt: TGTGCCAGCAGCTACTACGGACAGGACAGAAAACTGTTTTTT
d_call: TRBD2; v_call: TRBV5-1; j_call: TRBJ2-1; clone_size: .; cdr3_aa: CASSNQKSGTEQFF; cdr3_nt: TGCGCCAGCAGCAACCAAAAAAGCGGGACTGAGCAGTTCTTC
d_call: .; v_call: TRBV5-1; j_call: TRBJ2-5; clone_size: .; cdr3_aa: CASTLPGGGLWETQYF; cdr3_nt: TGCGCCAGCACCCTTCCCGGCGGGGGCCTATGGGAGACCCAGTACTTC
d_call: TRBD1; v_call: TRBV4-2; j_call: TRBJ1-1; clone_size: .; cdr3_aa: CASSQRQGAYTEAFF; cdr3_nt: TGTGCCAGCAGCCAAAGGCAGGGGGCGTACACTGAAGCTTTCTTT
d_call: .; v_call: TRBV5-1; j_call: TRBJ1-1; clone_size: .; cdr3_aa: CASSVSGVATEAFF; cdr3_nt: TGCGCCAGCAGCGTATCAGGGGTCGCCACTGAAGCTTTCTTT
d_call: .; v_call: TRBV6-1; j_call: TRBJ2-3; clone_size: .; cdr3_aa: CASSHRGGDTQYF; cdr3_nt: TGTGCCAGCAGTCACAGGGGGGGAGATACGCAGTATTTT
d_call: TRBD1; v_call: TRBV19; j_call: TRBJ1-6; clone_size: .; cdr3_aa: CASSGQGPNSPLHF; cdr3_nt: TGTGCCAGCTCCGGACAGGGGCCTAATTCACCCCTCCACTTT
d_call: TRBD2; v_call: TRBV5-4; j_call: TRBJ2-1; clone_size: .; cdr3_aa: CASSLGLAGAYNEQFF; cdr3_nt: TGTGCCAGCAGCTTGGGGCTAGCGGGAGCCTACAATGAGCAGTTCTTC
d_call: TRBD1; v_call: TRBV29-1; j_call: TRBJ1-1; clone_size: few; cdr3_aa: CSVSGGRNTEAFF; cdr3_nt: TGCAGCGTGTCAGGGGGCAGGAACACTGAAGCTTTCTTT
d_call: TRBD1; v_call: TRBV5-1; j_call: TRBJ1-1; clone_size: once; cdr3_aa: CASSLGQGRNTEAFF; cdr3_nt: TGCGCCAGCAGCTTAGGACAGGGGAGGAACACTGAAGCTTTCTTT
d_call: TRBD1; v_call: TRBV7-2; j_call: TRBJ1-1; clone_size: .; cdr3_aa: CASSVRQGSTEAFF; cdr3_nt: TGTGCCAGCAGCGTCAGACAGGGATCCACTGAAGCTTTCTTT
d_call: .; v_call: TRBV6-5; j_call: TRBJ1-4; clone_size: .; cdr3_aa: CATSRGGEKLFF; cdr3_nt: TGTGCCACCTCCCGCGGAGGTGAAAAACTGTTTTTT
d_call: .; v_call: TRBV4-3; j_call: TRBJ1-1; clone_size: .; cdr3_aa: CASSQGTAMNTEAFF; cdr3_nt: TGCGCCAGCAGCCAAGGGACAGCCATGAACACTGAAGCTTTCTTT
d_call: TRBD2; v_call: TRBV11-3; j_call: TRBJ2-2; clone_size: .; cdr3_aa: CASSGGLAGAGELFF; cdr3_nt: TGTGCCAGCAGCGGTGGACTAGCGGGAGCCGGGGAGCTGTTTTTT
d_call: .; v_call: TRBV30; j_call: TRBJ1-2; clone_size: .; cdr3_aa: CAWSVGGPSNYGYTF; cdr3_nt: TGTGCCTGGAGTGTAGGTGGGCCCTCTAACTATGGCTACACCTTC
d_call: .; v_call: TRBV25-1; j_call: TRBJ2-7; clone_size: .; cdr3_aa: CASSDGGGGPYEQYF; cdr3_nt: TGTGCCAGCAGTGATGGGGGAGGGGGGCCCTACGAGCAGTACTTC
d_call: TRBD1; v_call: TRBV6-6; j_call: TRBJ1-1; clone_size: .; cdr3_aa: CASSRQGSDTEAFF; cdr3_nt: TGTGCCAGCAGTCGACAGGGAAGTGACACTGAAGCTTTCTTT
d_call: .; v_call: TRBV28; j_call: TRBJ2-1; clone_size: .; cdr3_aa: CASSLVGGSAEQFF; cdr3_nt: TGTGCCAGCAGTTTGGTGGGAGGATCGGCTGAGCAGTTCTTC
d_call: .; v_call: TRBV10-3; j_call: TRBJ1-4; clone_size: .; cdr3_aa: CAISERGWRGNEKLFF; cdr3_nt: TGTGCCATCAGTGAGAGAGGATGGAGGGGTAACGAAAAACTGTTTTTT
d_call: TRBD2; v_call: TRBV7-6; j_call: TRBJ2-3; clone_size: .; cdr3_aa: CASSSTSSGQRTDTQYF; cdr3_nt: TGTGCCAGCAGCTCAACCTCTAGCGGACAACGCACAGATACGCAGTATTTT